Listed below are T cell receptor beta chains from one sample, sequenced in a study of blood T cell repertoires in COVID-19. TCRdb's table, derived via immunoSEQ multiplex PCR, lists solely in-frame clones and lacks some. The sample holds around 70,000 clones, 75% to 80% seen once. Sequenced sample: peripheral blood. The receptors were gathered from a human donor in a cohort sampled during active COVID-19. The CDR3 runs from the conserved cysteine through the conserved F or W. D genes are given only for firm matches. A clone size is listed for some rows: how often the clone was seen (once, few, many), or a class if it is expanded.

clone_size	v_call	d_call	j_call	cdr3_aa	cdr3_nt
.	TRBV5-1	.	TRBJ1-3	CASSRGSGNTIYF	TGCGCCAGCAGCCGAGGCTCTGGAAACACCATATATTTT
once	TRBV18	.	TRBJ1-1	CASSPDSAEMAFF	TGTGCCAGCTCACCGGACTCCGCCGAAATGGCTTTCTTT
.	TRBV10-1	TRBD2	TRBJ2-3	CARPGLVGDTQYF	TGCGCCAGGCCGGGACTAGTTGGAGATACGCAGTATTTT
.	TRBV11-2	.	TRBJ2-5	CASSPERVGETQYF	TGTGCCAGCAGCCCTGAGCGAGTGGGAGAGACCCAGTACTTC
many	TRBV6-5	TRBD1	TRBJ2-7	CASSDRESYEQYF	TGTGCCAGCAGCGACAGGGAGTCCTACGAGCAGTACTTC
.	TRBV5-1	.	TRBJ1-1	CASSLGGRLTEAFF	TGCGCCAGCAGCTTGGGCGGGCGGCTAACTGAAGCTTTCTTT
.	TRBV12-3/TRBV12-4	.	TRBJ1-6	CASSTGGHSPLHF	TGTGCCAGCAGTACGGGGGGCCATTCACCCCTCCACTTT
.	TRBV21-1	.	TRBJ1-3	CASSKGAGDSSGNTIYF	TGTGCCAGCAGCAAAGGGGCGGGAGACAGCTCTGGAAACACCATATATTTT
.	TRBV14	.	TRBJ1-1	CASSLQGLVVNTEAFF	TGTGCCAGCAGCCTTCAGGGGCTTGTTGTGAACACTGAAGCTTTCTTT
.	TRBV3-1/TRBV3-2	.	TRBJ2-1	CASSQDSRLNEQFF	TGTGCCAGCAGCCAAGATTCGAGACTCAATGAGCAGTTCTTC
.	TRBV18	TRBD2	TRBJ2-7	CASSPPGLAANYEQYF	TGTGCCAGCTCACCGCCGGGACTAGCGGCTAACTACGAGCAGTACTTC
.	TRBV2	.	TRBJ1-2	CASRLGQGNGYTF	TGTGCCAGCAGACTGGGACAAGGAAATGGCTACACCTTC
few	TRBV24-1	TRBD2	TRBJ2-2	CATSGLRGVRNTGELFF	TGTGCCACCAGTGGCCTTCGGGGGGTGAGGAACACCGGGGAGCTGTTTTTT
.	TRBV11-2	.	TRBJ2-7	CASSPTGSYEQYF	TGTGCCAGCAGCCCCACAGGGTCCTACGAGCAGTACTTC
.	TRBV5-1	TRBD1	TRBJ2-7	CASSSGWDRVGHEQYF	TGCGCCAGCAGCTCGGGATGGGACAGGGTTGGCCACGAGCAGTACTTC
.	TRBV9	.	TRBJ2-1	CASSVERSSYNEQFF	TGTGCCAGCAGCGTAGAGCGTAGCTCCTACAATGAGCAGTTCTTC
.	TRBV5-5	.	TRBJ2-5	CASSLAAGWRETQYF	TGTGCCAGCAGCTTGGCCGCGGGGTGGAGAGAGACCCAGTACTTC
.	TRBV5-1	TRBD1	TRBJ2-7	CASSLRSSGTGEYEQYF	TGCGCCAGCAGCTTGAGAAGCTCCGGGACAGGGGAGTACGAGCAGTACTTC
.	TRBV4-1	.	TRBJ1-1	CASSQDLGQTILKNTEAFF	TGCGCCAGCAGCCAAGATTTAGGACAGACCATTTTAAAGAACACTGAAGCTTTCTTT